The 6 T cell receptor beta chains listed next were all sequenced from one sample in a study of shared clonotypes between healthy human individuals. Only in-frame clones appear in the TCRdb table, and some are missing; sequencing was by immunoSEQ multiplex PCR. This sample yields roughly 650,000 clones, of which around 97% are seen a single time; about 0.057% belongs to the top ten. The source material was naive CD4+ T cells sorted from blood. As to subset: CD45RA+ positively selected. These receptors all stem from a woman aged 25 to 39 in good health.

The chain recombines TRBV5-1 with TRBJ2-1; TRBD2 aligns across 8 bases. This CDR3 spans 15 amino acids. V was pared by 1 base and J by 6 bases, with 6 bases of the junction left unmatched. In germline, CDR1 is SGHRS, CDR2 YFSETQ. The CDR3 DNA reads TGCGCCAGCAGCTTGTCCGGGACTAGAATCAATGAGCAGTTCTTC. It encodes CASSLSGTRINEQFF.

Remarks on this clone: Other DNA sequences in the sample encode the same CDR3. The J gene is TRBJ1-2, the V gene TRBV20-1, with unresolved D. Trimming left V 2 bases short and J 4 bases short, with 5 bases between. The germline CDR1 and CDR2 sequences are DFQATT and SNEGSKA (reference sequence). The CDR3 is 11 amino acids. The CDR3 spells CSARPVYGYTF. For the CDR3, the DNA is TGCAGTGCTAGACCAGTCTATGGCTACACCTTC.

The chain carries TRBV6-1 and TRBJ2-7; no reliable D call. Germline lookup yields CDR1 MNHNS and CDR2 SASEGT. There are 14 residues in the CDR3. The V and J ends lost 7 bases and 0 bases respectively, with 13 bases between them. Written as DNA, the CDR3 is TGTGCCAGCACTCCGGTACAGAGCTCCTACGAGCAGTACTTC. Translation gives CASTPVQSSYEQYF.

The chain has TRBV5-5 and TRBJ2-5, with 8 positions matching TRBD2. V was clipped by 1 base and J by 1 base; unmatched bases: 3. The germline gives CDR1 SGHKS, CDR2 YYEKEE (reference sequence). The CDR3 is 15 residues long. CDR3: CASSLSLAVQETQYF. The CDR3 DNA reads as TGTGCCAGCAGCTTGTCACTAGCGGTCCAAGAGACCCAGTACTTC.

The chain recombines TRBV6-1 with TRBJ1-2, with a weak D call TRBD1 (6 bases). Germline V gene data show CDR1 as MNHNS and CDR2 as SASEGT. V gave up 3 bases and J gave up 2 bases, with 16 bases separating them. CDR3 length: 16 residues. CDR3 nucleotides: TGTGCCAGCAGTGATCATCTCTTAGACAGGAACTATGGCTACACCTTC. Protein: CASSDHLLDRNYGYTF.

This chain connects TRBV6-5 to TRBJ2-7, with TRBD1 as a possible D gene (5 bases). V lost 7 bases and J 1 base, leaving 11 bases between the germline ends. This CDR3 region has 13 residues. Per the germline V gene, CDR1 is MNHEY and CDR2 is SVGAGI. CDR3 DNA: TGTGCCAGCACTCAGACAGATTCCTACGAGCAGTACTTC. It is translated as CASTQTDSYEQYF.